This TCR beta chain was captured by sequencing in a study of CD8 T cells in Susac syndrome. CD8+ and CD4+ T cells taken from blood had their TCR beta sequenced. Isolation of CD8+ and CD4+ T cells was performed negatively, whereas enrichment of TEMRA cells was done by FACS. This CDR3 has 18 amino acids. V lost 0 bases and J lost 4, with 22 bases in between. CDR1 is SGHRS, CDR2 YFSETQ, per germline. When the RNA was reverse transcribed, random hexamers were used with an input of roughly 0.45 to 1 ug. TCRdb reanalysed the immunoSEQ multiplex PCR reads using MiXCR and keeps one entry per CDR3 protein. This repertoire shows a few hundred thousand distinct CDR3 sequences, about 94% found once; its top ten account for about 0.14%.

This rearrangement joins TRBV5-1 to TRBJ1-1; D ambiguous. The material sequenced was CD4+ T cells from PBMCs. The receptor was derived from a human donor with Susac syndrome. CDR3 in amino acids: CASSLVGQSPLVGTEAFF. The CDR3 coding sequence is TGCGCCAGCAGCTTGGTCGGGCAGTCCCCCTTGGTCGGCACTGAAGCTTTCTTT.